Described below is a single TCR beta chain sequence and its context. V lost 5 bases and J lost 1, with 12 bases in between. There are 15 residues in the CDR3. Looked up from germline, CDR1 is MNHEY and CDR2 is SMNVEV (reference sequence). These data come from a study of shared T cell receptors in the human thymus. Only in-frame clones appear in the TCRdb table, and some are missing; sequencing was by immunoSEQ multiplex PCR. The sample lists 600,000 to 900,000 clones, 70% to 90% seen once, with around 0.01% in the top ten. These data also featured in a second study, about human thymus T cells. As that study records: Donors were healthy Finnish babies undergoing corrective operations for congenital heart defects. In corrective heart surgery, resections were taken, and these provided the thymus tissue. Usage of V and J genes appeared biased in thymic and blood repertoires.

Sequenced sample: thymocytes. The origin of this receptor is a girl younger than two with a congenital heart defect. This rearrangement joins TRBV27 to TRBJ1-5; D is ambiguous. In DNA form, the CDR3 reads TGTGCCAGCAGTCCCCGAGAAAGAAGCAATCAGCCCCAGCATTTT. Amino acid sequence: CASSPRERSNQPQHF.